This paragraph covers one TCR beta chain sequence. What it binds is unknown. TCRdb reprocessed the 5' RACE reads and keeps a single row for each CDR3 protein, giving no DNA. Here the sample table reports hundreds of thousands of distinct CDR3 sequences. The sample is drawn from a study of T cells expressing NK-cell markers. Study findings and constraints: Uncertainty persisted over the HCMV specificity of expanded NKG2C+ T cell clones. Leadership of the CD3+CD56-NKG2C+ fraction also belonged to these clonotypes in a handful of donors. Of the CD8+ T cell pool in 6 or 7 donors, roughly 1.0-7.5% was accounted for by dominant NKG2C+ clonotypes.

The CDR3 sequence is 12 residues long. The sequenced sample consisted of blood T cells: a sorted CD56 or NKG2C T cell subset, CD4+ or CD8+ T cells, or bulk PBMC T cells (not recorded which). This TCR came from a woman aged 18-70 years in good health. V is TRBV12-3 or TRBV12-4 and J is TRBJ1-1. The CDR3 sequence is CASSLALDPAFF.